This T cell receptor beta chain was recorded in a study of tumor-infiltrating lymphocytes in localized non-small cell lung cancer. Whole-study findings and limits: Only some patients had TCR sequencing, depending on available tissue.

TCRdb's table, derived via immunoSEQ multiplex PCR, lists solely in-frame clones and lacks some. The sample comprises about 7,000 clones, about 80% of which are singletons, and 9% rests with the top ten. Germline V lookup: CDR1 SGHAT, CDR2 FQDESV (reference sequence). This CDR3 comprises 12 residues. Deletions cut 2 bases from V and 12 bases from J, with 14 bases between. As to this clone: Its specificity is unknown.

The sequencing sample was made of lung tumor tissue. The V and J genes are TRBV11-1 and TRBJ2-7; D may match TRBD1 or TRBD2 (5 bases each). The sequence derives from a human donor with non-small cell lung cancer. CDR3 loop: CASSLTEGISYF. Here the CDR3 DNA reads TGTGCCAGCAGCTTAACCGAGGGGATTTCGTACTTC.